The 10 T cell receptor beta chains in this list originate from one sample, sequenced in a study of T cell repertoires in cytomegalovirus infection. TCRdb ran MiXCR on the reads and lists one entry per CDR3 protein. The sample records roughly 760,000 distinct CDR3 sequences, 35% being singletons. The material sequenced was PBMCs. All receptors derive from a human donor in good health (CMV status not recorded). Some clones in this sample may be carry-over from other donors' samples.

This clonotype was observed many times. CDR3 sequence (DNA): TGTGCCAGCAGCTTAGTCCAGGGTTTTGGATACAATGAGCAGTTCTTC. This codes for CASSLVQGFGYNEQFF. This rearrangement joins TRBV7-2 to TRBJ2-1; D is possibly TRBD1 (5 bases). CDR1 SGHTA and CDR2 FQGNSA come from the germline V gene. The CDR3 has 16 residues. V gave up 1 base and J gave up 4 bases, with 14 bases separating them.

This clonotype has a single count. A read error is likely, as this CDR3 ends without the conserved phenylalanine or tryptophan. This chain connects TRBV19 to TRBJ2-7, with D perhaps TRBD1 or TRBD2 (5 bases each). With 5 bases removed from V and 6 bases from J, the gap between germline ends came to 17 bases. CDR1 is LNHDA and CDR2 is SQIVND in the germline V gene (reference sequence). This CDR3 is built from 14 residues. The CDR3 DNA reads TGTGCCAGTAGTTCAGACCGGGGCGTCGGCGAGCAGTACTTA. Amino acid sequence: CASSSDRGVGEQYL.

This clonotype was recorded a few times. V and J are TRBV10-2 and TRBJ1-5; TRBD1 aligns across 8 bases. Trimming removed 4 bases from V and 6 bases from J; junction bases left unmatched: 8. This CDR3 contains 15 residues. CDR1 is WSHSY, CDR2 SAAADI, per germline. The CDR3 loop is CASSGDRGTGQPQHF. For the CDR3, the DNA is TGCGCCAGCAGTGGAGACAGGGGTACCGGTCAGCCCCAGCATTTT.

The chain uses TRBV28 and TRBJ2-5; TRBD1 aligns across 8 bases. The CDR3 has 15 amino acids. Per germline, CDR1 MDHEN and CDR2 SYDVKM. The J segment lost 2 bases and the V segment lost 5 bases, leaving 7 bases of the junction unmatched. The CDR3 coding sequence is TGTGCCAGCAGTAAACCGGGGACAGGACAAGAGACCCAGTACTTC. Amino acids: CASSKPGTGQETQYF.

The V and J genes are TRBV7-8 and TRBJ2-3, with D perhaps TRBD1 (8 bases). V dropped 7 bases and J dropped 0 bases, with 17 bases sitting between them. Germline CDR1 reads SGHVS; CDR2 reads FQNEAQ. The CDR3 runs to 16 residues. The CDR3 sequence is CASTYRGGISTDTQYF. DNA of the CDR3: TGTGCCAGCACCTACAGGGGGGGAATAAGCACAGATACGCAGTATTTT.

The chain joins TRBV20-1 to TRBJ1-5; D perhaps matches TRBD1 (6 bases). The CDR3 totals 14 residues. Trimming removed 5 bases at V and 5 bases at J, with 16 bases between. CDR1 is DFQATT and CDR2 is SNEGSKA in the germline V gene (reference sequence). For the CDR3, the DNA is TGCAGTGCTCGGGGGGCGGGGGACCATCAGCCCCAGCATTTT. Its protein product is CSARGAGDHQPQHF.

The J gene is TRBJ1-2, the V gene TRBV5-1; D not resolved. Trimming took off 4 bases at V and 1 base at J, with 20 bases between the two ends. CDR1 and CDR2 from the germline V gene are SGHRS and YFSETQ. The CDR3 has 17 residues. For the CDR3, the DNA is TGCGCCAGCAGCGCCCTCGGCGGCCGAGGCTATAACTATGGCTACACCTTC. This gives the protein CASSALGGRGYNYGYTF.

On this clonotype itself: At one boundary the junction diverges from the germline segment, which might be a read error. J is TRBJ1-5 and V is TRBV28; D is ambiguous. This CDR3 has 13 residues. CDR1 and CDR2 (germline): MDHEN, SYDVKM. The CDR3 DNA sequence: TGTGCCAGCAAGGTGACGGGGAATCACCCCCAGCATTTT. The encoded protein is CASKVTGNHPQHF.

V usage is TRBV10-3 and J usage is TRBJ2-5; a possible D gene is TRBD2 (6 bases). Germline CDR1 ENHRY, CDR2 SYGVKD. V lost 5 bases and J lost 2, with 12 bases in between. CDR3 size: 14 residues. The CDR3 DNA reads as TGTGCCATCAGTCCCAGACTAGAACAAGAGACCCAGTACTTC. Its protein product is CAISPRLEQETQYF.

In its sample, this clonotype was seen many times. The chain has TRBV11-3 and TRBJ2-3; D is unresolved. CDR3 size: 14 residues. Germline V lookup: CDR1 SGHNT, CDR2 YENEEA. Trimming took 0 bases from V and 0 from J, leaving 4 bases between them. CDR3 nucleotides: TGTGCCAGCAGCTTAGAGACTAGCACAGATACGCAGTATTTT. This encodes CASSLETSTDTQYF.